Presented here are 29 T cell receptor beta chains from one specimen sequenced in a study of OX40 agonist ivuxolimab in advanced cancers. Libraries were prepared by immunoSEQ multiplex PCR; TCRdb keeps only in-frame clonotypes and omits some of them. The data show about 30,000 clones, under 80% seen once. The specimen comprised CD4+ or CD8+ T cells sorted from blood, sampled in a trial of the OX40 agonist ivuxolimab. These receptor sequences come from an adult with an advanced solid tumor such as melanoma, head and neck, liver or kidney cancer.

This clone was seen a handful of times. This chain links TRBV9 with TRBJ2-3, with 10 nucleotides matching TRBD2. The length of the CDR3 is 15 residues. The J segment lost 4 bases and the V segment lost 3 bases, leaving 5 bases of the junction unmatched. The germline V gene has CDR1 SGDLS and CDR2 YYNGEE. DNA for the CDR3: TGTGCCAGCAGCGACAGCGGGGGGGATGCAGATACGCAGTATTTT. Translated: CASSDSGGDADTQYF.

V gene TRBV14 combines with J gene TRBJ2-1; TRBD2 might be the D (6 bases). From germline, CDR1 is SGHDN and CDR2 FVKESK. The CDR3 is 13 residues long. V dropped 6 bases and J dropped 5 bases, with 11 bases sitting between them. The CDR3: CASSTGRNNEQFF. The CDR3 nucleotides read TGTGCCAGCAGTACCGGGAGAAACAATGAGCAGTTCTTC. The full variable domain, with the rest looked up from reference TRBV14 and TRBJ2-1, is EAGVTQFPSHSVIEKGQTVTLRCDPISGHDNLYWYRRVMGKEIKFLLHFVKESKQDESGMPNNRFLAERTGGTYSTLKVQPAELEDSGVYFCASSTGRNNEQFFGPGTRLTVL.

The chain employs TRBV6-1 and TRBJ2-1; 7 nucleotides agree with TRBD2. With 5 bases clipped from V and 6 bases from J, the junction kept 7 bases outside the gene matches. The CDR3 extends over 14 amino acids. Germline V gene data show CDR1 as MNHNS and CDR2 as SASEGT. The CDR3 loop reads CASSPGTNPNEQFF. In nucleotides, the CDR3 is TGTGCCAGCAGTCCAGGGACTAACCCCAATGAGCAGTTCTTC.

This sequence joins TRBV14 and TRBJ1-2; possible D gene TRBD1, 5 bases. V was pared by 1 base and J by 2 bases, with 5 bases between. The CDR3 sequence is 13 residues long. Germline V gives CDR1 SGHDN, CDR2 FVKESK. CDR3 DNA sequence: TGTGCCAGCAGCCAAGGACAGAACTATGGCTACACCTTC. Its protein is CASSQGQNYGYTF.

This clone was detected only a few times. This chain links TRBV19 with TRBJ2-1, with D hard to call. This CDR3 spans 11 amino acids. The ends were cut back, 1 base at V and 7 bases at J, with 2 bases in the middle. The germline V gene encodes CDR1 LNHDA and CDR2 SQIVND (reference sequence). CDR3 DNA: TGTGCCAGTAGTATAGCGAATGAGCAGTTCTTC. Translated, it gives CASSIANEQFF.

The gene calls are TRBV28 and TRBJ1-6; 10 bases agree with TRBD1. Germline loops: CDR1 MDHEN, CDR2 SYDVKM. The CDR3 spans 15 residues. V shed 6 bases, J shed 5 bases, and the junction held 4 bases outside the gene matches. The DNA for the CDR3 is TGTGCCAGCAGCTCCGGGACAGGGGATAATTCACCCCTCCACTTT. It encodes CASSSGTGDNSPLHF. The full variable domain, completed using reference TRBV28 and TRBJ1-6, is DVKVTQSSRYLVKRTGEKVFLECVQDMDHENMFWYRQDPGLGLRLIYFSYDVKMKEKGDIPEGYSVSREKKERFSLILESASTNQTSMYLCASSSGTGDNSPLHFGNGTRLTVT.

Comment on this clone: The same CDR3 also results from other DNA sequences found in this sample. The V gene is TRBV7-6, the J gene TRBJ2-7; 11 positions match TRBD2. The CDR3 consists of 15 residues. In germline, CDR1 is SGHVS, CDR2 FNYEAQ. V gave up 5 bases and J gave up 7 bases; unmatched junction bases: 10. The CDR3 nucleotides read TGTGCCAGCAGCGCCACGCTAGCGGGAGGTTGGGAGCAGTACTTC. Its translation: CASSATLAGGWEQYF.

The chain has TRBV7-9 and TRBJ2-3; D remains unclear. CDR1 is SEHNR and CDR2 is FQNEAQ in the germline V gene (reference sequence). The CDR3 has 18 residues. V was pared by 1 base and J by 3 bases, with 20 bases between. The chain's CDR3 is CASSLVGLHSSGTDTQYF. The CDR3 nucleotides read TGTGCCAGCAGCTTAGTAGGATTACATTCTTCCGGGACAGATACGCAGTATTTT. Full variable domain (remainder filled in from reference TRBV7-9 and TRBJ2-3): DTGVSQNPRHKITKRGQNVTFRCDPISEHNRLYWYRQTLGQGPEFLTYFQNEAQLEKSRLLSDRFSAERPKGSFSTLEIQRTEQGDSAMYLCASSLVGLHSSGTDTQYFGPGTRLTVL.

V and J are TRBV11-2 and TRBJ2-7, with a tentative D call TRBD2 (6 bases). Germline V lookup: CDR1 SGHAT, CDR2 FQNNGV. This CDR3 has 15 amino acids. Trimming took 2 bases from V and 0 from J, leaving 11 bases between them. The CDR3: CASSLPQGLSYEQYF. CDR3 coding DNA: TGTGCCAGCAGCTTACCTCAGGGACTCTCCTACGAGCAGTACTTC. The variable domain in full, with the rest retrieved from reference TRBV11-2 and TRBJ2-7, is EAGVAQSPRYKIIEKRQSVAFWCNPISGHATLYWYQQILGQGPKLLIQFQNNGVVDDSQLPKDRFSAERLKGVDSTLKIQPAKLEDSAVYLCASSLPQGLSYEQYFGPGTRLTVT.

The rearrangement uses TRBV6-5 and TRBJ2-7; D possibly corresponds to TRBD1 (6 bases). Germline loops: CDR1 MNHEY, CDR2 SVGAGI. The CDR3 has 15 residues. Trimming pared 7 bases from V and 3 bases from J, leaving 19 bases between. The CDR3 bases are TGTGCCAGCACCCACCAGGGGACAAGGGACTACGAGCAGTACTTC. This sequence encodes CASTHQGTRDYEQYF.

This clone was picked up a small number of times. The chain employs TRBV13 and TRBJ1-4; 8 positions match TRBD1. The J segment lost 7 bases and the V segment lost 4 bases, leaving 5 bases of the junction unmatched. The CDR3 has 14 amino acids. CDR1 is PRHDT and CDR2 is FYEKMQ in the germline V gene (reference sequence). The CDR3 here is CASSSDRDAEKLFF. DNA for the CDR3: TGTGCCAGCAGCTCGGACAGGGATGCTGAAAAACTGTTTTTT.

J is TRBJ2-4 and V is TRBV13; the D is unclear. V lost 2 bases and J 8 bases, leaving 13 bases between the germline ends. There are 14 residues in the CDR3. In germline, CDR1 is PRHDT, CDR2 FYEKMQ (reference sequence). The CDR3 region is CASSLWGSSDIQYF. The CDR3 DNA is TGTGCCAGCAGCTTATGGGGATCTTCGGACATTCAGTACTTC.

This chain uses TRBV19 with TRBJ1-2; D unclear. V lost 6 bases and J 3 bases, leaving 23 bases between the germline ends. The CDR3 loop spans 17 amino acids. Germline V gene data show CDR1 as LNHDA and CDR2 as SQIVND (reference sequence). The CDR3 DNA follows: TGTGCCAGTAGAAATTTCTCCCCCTCCCGGACGGACTATGGCTACACCTTC. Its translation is CASRNFSPSRTDYGYTF. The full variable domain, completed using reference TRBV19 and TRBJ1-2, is DGGITQSPKYLFRKEGQNVTLSCEQNLNHDAMYWYRQDPGQGLRLIYYSQIVNDFQKGDIAEGYSVSREKKESFPLTVTSAQKNPTAFYLCASRNFSPSRTDYGYTFGSGTRLTVV.

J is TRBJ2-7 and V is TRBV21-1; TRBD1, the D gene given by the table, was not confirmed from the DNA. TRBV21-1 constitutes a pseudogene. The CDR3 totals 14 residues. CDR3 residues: CASRNRQGTYEQYF. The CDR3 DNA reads TGTGCCAGCAGAAACCGACAGGGTACCTACGAGCAGTACTTC.

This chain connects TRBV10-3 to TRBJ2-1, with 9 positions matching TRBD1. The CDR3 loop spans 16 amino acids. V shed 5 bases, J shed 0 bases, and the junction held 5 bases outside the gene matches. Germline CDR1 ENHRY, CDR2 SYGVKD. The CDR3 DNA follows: TGTGCCATCAGTCGACAGGGGGGGAGCTCCTACAATGAGCAGTTCTTC. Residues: CAISRQGGSSYNEQFF.

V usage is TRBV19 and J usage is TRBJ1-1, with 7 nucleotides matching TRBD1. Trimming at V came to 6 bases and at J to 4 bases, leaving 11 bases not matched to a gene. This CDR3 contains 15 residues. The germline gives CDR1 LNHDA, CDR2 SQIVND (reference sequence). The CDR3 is CASSLGQEGSTEAFF. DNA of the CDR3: TGTGCCAGTAGCCTAGGACAGGAAGGGAGCACTGAAGCTTTCTTT. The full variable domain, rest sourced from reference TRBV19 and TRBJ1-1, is DGGITQSPKYLFRKEGQNVTLSCEQNLNHDAMYWYRQDPGQGLRLIYYSQIVNDFQKGDIAEGYSVSREKKESFPLTVTSAQKNPTAFYLCASSLGQEGSTEAFFGQGTRLTVV.

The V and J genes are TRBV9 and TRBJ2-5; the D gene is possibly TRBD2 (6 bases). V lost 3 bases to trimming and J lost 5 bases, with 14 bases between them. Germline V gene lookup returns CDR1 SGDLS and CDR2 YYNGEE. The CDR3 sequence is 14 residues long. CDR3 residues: CASSAGGGWETQYF. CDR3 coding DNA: TGTGCCAGCAGCGCCGGCGGAGGGTGGGAGACCCAGTACTTC.

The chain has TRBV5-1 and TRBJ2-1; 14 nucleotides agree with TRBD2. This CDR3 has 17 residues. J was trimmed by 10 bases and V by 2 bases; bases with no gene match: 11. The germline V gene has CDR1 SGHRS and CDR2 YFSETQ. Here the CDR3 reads CASSFNRPGLAGAEQFF. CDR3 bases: TGCGCCAGCAGCTTCAACCGACCGGGACTAGCGGGAGCCGAGCAGTTCTTC.

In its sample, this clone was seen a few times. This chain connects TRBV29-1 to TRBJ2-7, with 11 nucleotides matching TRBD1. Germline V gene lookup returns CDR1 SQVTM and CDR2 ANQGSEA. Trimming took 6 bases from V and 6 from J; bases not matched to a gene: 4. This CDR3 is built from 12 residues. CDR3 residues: CSVRTGGGEQYF. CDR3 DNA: TGCAGCGTCCGGACAGGGGGCGGCGAGCAGTACTTC.

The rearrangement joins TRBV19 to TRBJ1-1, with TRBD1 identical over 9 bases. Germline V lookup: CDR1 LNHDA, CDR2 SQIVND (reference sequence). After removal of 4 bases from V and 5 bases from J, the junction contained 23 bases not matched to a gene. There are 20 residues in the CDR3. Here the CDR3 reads CASSNQKYRETGGSLTEAFF. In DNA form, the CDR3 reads TGTGCCAGTAGTAACCAAAAATACCGGGAGACAGGGGGATCACTGACTGAAGCTTTCTTT.

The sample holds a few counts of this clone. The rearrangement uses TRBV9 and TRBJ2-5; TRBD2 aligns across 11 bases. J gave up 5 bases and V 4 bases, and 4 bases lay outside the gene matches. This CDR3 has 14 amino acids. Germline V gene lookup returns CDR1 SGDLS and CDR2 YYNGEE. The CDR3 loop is CASSMTSGIETQYF. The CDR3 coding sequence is TGTGCCAGCAGCATGACTAGCGGGATTGAGACCCAGTACTTC.

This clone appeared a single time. Here the CDR3 DNA reads TGTGCCAGCAGTTACTCGCGACAGGGCGTCAAAAACATTCAGTACTTC. It codes for CASSYSRQGVKNIQYF. The V call is TRBV6-5, the J call TRBJ2-4; 7 positions match TRBD1. The V and J ends lost 0 bases and 3 bases, in that order; junction bases with no gene match: 5. This CDR3 is built from 16 residues. The germline V gene has CDR1 MNHEY and CDR2 SVGAGI.

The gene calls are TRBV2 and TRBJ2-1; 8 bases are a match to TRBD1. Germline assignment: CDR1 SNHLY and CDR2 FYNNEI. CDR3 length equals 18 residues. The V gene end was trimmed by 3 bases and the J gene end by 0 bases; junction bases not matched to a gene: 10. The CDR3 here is CASSDPPADRGSYNEQFF. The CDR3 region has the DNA TGTGCCAGCAGTGACCCCCCCGCTGACAGGGGCTCCTACAATGAGCAGTTCTTC.

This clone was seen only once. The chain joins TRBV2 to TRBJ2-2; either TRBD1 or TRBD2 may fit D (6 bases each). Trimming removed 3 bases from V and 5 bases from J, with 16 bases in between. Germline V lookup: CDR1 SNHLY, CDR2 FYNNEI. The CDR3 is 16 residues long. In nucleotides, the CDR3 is TGTGCCAGCAGTGAGGCGACAGGCGGGGAGACCGGGGAGCTGTTTTTT. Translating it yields CASSEATGGETGELFF.

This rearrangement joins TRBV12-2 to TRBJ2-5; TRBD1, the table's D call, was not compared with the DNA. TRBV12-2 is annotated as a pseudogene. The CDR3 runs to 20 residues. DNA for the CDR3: TGTGCAAGTCGCCCCCCGTCTTTAGGGGGACAGGGCCTCCTGCAAGAGACCCAGTACTTC. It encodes CASRPPSLGGQGLLQETQYF.

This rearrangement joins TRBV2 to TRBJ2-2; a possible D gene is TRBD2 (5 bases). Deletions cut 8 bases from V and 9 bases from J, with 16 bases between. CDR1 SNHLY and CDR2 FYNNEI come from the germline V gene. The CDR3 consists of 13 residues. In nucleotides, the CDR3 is TGTGCCAGCTCACGAGGGAGCTTGCGGGAGCTGTTTTTT. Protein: CASSRGSLRELFF.

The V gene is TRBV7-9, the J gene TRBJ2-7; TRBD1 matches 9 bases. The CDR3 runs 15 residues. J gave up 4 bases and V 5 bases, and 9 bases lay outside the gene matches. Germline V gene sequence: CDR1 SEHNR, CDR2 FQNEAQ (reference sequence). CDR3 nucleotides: TGTGCCAGCAGCCCAGGTGGGACAGGGCGGTACGAGCAGTACTTC. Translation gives CASSPGGTGRYEQYF.

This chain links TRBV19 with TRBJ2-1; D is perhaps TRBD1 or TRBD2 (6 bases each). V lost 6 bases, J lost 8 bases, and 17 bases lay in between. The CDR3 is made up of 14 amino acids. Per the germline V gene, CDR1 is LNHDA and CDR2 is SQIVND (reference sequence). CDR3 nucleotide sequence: TGTGCCAGTAGCCAGGGACTGACAGGCGATGAGCAGTTCTTC. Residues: CASSQGLTGDEQFF.

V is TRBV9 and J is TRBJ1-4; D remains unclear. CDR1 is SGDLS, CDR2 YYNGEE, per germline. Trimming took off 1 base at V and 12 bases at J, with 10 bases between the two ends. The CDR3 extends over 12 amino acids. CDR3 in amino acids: CASSVRAGELFF. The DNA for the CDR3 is TGTGCCAGCAGCGTAAGGGCCGGGGAACTGTTTTTT.